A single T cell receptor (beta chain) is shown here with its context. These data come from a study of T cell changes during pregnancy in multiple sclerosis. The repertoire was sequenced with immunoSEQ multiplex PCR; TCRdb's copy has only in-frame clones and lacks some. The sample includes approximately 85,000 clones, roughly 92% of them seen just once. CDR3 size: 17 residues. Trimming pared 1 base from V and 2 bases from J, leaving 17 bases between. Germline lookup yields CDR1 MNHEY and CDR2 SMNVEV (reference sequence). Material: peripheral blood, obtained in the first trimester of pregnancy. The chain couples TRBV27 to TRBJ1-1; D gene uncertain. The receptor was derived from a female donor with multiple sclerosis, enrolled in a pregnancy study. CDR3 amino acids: CASSLWATDKFNTEAFF. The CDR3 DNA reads TGTGCCAGCAGTTTATGGGCCACAGATAAATTCAACACTGAAGCTTTCTTT.